This is a list of T cell receptor beta chains from one sample in a study of T cells in localized non-small cell lung cancer. Sequencing used immunoSEQ multiplex PCR; TCRdb keeps in-frame clones, though not all of them. The sample has about 27,000 clones, about 85% seen once. The sequences come from peripheral blood, collected before any cancer treatment. These receptors originate from a female donor over 55 with stage II squamous cell lung carcinoma. Both conserved end residues are part of each CDR3. A D gene is named only where the DNA matches it firmly. Where a row states a size, it is once, few, many or the class of an expanded clone; other rows omit it.

J gene	clone size	V gene	CDR3 length	D gene	CDR3 DNA	CDR3 protein
TRBJ2-5	NA	TRBV5-4	17	TRBD1	TGTGCCAGCAGTTCGGGACAGGGAGGACCTCCAAGAGAGACCCAGTACTTC	CASSSGQGGPPRETQYF
TRBJ1-2	NA	TRBV19	15	TRBD1	TGTGCCAGTAGCCCCTCCGGGACAGTAAACTATGGCTACACCTTC	CASSPSGTVNYGYTF
TRBJ2-6	NA	TRBV19	16	NA	TGTGCCAGTAGTATGAACAGCGGGTCTGGGGCCAACGTCCTGACTTTC	CASSMNSGSGANVLTF
TRBJ1-2	NA	TRBV7-9	15	TRBD1	TGTGCCAGCAGCTACGGGACAGCACATAACTATGGCTACACCTTC	CASSYGTAHNYGYTF
TRBJ2-3	once	TRBV4-1	16	NA	TGCGCCAGCAGCCACCCTCAAGCTTCTAGCACAGATACGCAGTATTTT	CASSHPQASSTDTQYF
TRBJ2-3	NA	TRBV29-1	14	NA	TGCAGCGTGGACGACAGGGAGGCCACAGATACGCAGTATTTT	CSVDDREATDTQYF
TRBJ1-4	few	TRBV6-1	15	NA	TGTGCCAGCAGTGAAGCTCATGCAACTAATGAAAAACTGTTTTTT	CASSEAHATNEKLFF
TRBJ1-3	NA	TRBV12-5	14	TRBD1	TGTGCTAGTGGTTCGACAGGGACTGGAAACACCATATATTTT	CASGSTGTGNTIYF
TRBJ1-3	NA	TRBV15	15	NA	TGTGCCACCAAGGCGAGAAGCGGCTCTGGAAACACCATATATTTT	CATKARSGSGNTIYF
TRBJ1-1	NA	TRBV18	14	NA	TGTGCCAGCTCACCGGAGCTAGGGAACACTGAAGCTTTCTTT	CASSPELGNTEAFF
TRBJ1-2	NA	TRBV19	14	TRBD1	TGTGCCAGTAATCTGGGACAGGGAAACTATGGCTACACCTTC	CASNLGQGNYGYTF
TRBJ1-1	NA	TRBV7-2	16	NA	TGTGCCAGCAGCTTAGCTTACAGGGCCATGAACACTGAAGCTTTCTTT	CASSLAYRAMNTEAFF
TRBJ1-2	NA	TRBV6-6	12	NA	TGTGCCAGCAGTTACAGGGGGGGTGGCTACACCTTC	CASSYRGGGYTF
TRBJ2-1	NA	TRBV12-2	15	NA	TGTGCAAGTCGCTTACATGTACCCTCCCTCAATGAGCAGTTCTTC	CASRLHVPSLNEQFF
TRBJ2-5	NA	TRBV5-5	12	NA	TGTGCCAGCAGCTTGGATAGGGAGACCCAGTACTTC	CASSLDRETQYF
TRBJ2-5	NA	TRBV7-9	15	NA	TGTGCCAGCAGCAGAGCAGGGATTTCCTCCGAGACCCAGTACTTC	CASSRAGISSETQYF
TRBJ1-1	once	TRBV28	16	TRBD1	TGTGCCAGCAGTCCACGGACAGGGGGCATGAACACTGAAGCTTTCTTT	CASSPRTGGMNTEAFF
TRBJ1-3	once	TRBV30	15	NA	TGTGCCTGGAGTGTAAGCCGTCCCTCTGGAAACACCATATATTTT	CAWSVSRPSGNTIYF
TRBJ1-3	NA	TRBV7-2	15	NA	TGTGCCAGCAGCTTACCGGGTGCTAGGGGAAACACCATATATTTT	CASSLPGARGNTIYF
TRBJ1-2	NA	TRBV6-1	13	NA	TGTGCCAGCAGGGCGACAGGTCCGGGTGGCTACACCTTC	CASRATGPGGYTF
TRBJ1-1	NA	TRBV7-2	13	TRBD1	TGTGCCAGCAGCCCTGGACAGGGGGATATAGCTTTCTTT	CASSPGQGDIAFF
TRBJ2-3	once	TRBV14	17	TRBD2	TGTGCCAGCAGCCAAGAGGGACTAGCGGTGTACACAGATACGCAGTATTTT	CASSQEGLAVYTDTQYF
TRBJ2-3	NA	TRBV7-2	13	NA	TGTGCCAGCAGCTTCGCTTATTCAGATACGCAGTATTTT	CASSFAYSDTQYF
TRBJ1-5	once	TRBV10-2	11	NA	TGCGCCACCGGGGAAGATCAGCCCCAGCATTTT	CATGEDQPQHF
TRBJ2-1	NA	TRBV18	16	TRBD1	TGTGCCAGCTCAGTCCGGGACAGGTTCGGGGCCAATGAGCAGTTCTTC	CASSVRDRFGANEQFF
TRBJ1-5	NA	TRBV28	15	TRBD1	TGTGCCAGCACCACCGCGGGGACAGGGAGGCAGCCCCAGCATTTT	CASTTAGTGRQPQHF
TRBJ2-3	few	TRBV4-3	14	NA	TGCGCCAGCAGCCAAGATGGTTATTCGGATACGCAGTATTTT	CASSQDGYSDTQYF
TRBJ1-4	NA	TRBV6-1	14	NA	TGTGCCAGCAGTGAAGCAGGGGATGGGGAAAAACTGTTTTTT	CASSEAGDGEKLFF
TRBJ2-1	once	TRBV2	15	TRBD1	TGTGCCAGCAGTCGACAGGGGGCGCAGAACAATGAGCAGTTCTTC	CASSRQGAQNNEQFF
TRBJ1-2	NA	TRBV30	15	TRBD1	TGTGCCTGGAGTGTACATCCAGGGGGAAGCTATGGCTACACCTTC	CAWSVHPGGSYGYTF
TRBJ1-5	NA	TRBV7-2	18	NA	TGTGCCAGCAGCTTAGAGTCCAGGGAGAGTTTTAGCAATCAGCCCCAGCATTTT	CASSLESRESFSNQPQHF
TRBJ2-6	NA	TRBV19	17	NA	TGTGCCAGTAGTAACGGGGGCCGGATCCCTGGGGCCAACGTCCTGACTTTC	CASSNGGRIPGANVLTF
TRBJ2-1	NA	TRBV30	16	TRBD1	TGTGCCTGGAGGATTCCCGGACAGGGAAACTACAATGAGCAGTTCTTC	CAWRIPGQGNYNEQFF
TRBJ1-3	NA	TRBV28	16	NA	TGTGCCAGCAGCCTCACCGGGACACTGGCGGGAAACACCATATATTTT	CASSLTGTLAGNTIYF
TRBJ2-3	NA	TRBV28	15	TRBD2	TGTGCCAGCAGTTTTACTAGCGGGAGCCCAGATACGCAGTATTTT	CASSFTSGSPDTQYF
TRBJ2-5	NA	TRBV5-1	15	NA	TGCGCCAGCAGGGAGGGGGGGCTGGGCCAAGAGACCCAGTACTTC	CASREGGLGQETQYF
TRBJ2-3	NA	TRBV28	15	NA	TGTGCCAGCAGCCAAATAGGATCTAGCACAGATACGCAGTATTTT	CASSQIGSSTDTQYF
TRBJ1-6	NA	TRBV7-9	13	NA	TGTGCCAGCAGCCCGGTCGTCGATTCACCCCTCCACTTT	CASSPVVDSPLHF
TRBJ1-1	NA	TRBV19	14	TRBD1	TGTGCCAGTAGTACGGGACAGGGAGGAGGTCTGGCTTTCTTT	CASSTGQGGGLAFF
TRBJ2-5	few	TRBV7-2	17	TRBD2	TGTGCCAGCAGCCCACCGTTGAGAGCGGGGCGGTGGGAGACCCAGTACTTC	CASSPPLRAGRWETQYF
TRBJ1-2	NA	TRBV27	14	NA	TGTGCCAGCAGTCTCAAGGGTATAACGTATGGCTACACCTTC	CASSLKGITYGYTF
TRBJ1-4	NA	TRBV6-6	13	NA	TGTGCCACTCAAAGCCCTATAGGTGAAAAACTGTTTTTT	CATQSPIGEKLFF
TRBJ2-7	NA	TRBV7-2	15	NA	TGTGCCAGCAGCTTAGGGGACACGGCGACCTACGAGCAGTACTTC	CASSLGDTATYEQYF
TRBJ2-5	NA	TRBV5-1	16	TRBD2	TGCGCCAGCAGCTTGGCGGCTAGCGGGAGTTCGGAGACCCAGTACTTC	CASSLAASGSSETQYF
TRBJ2-1	NA	TRBV5-1	13	TRBD2	TGCGCCAGCAGCTACGGGACTAACAATGAGCAGTTCTTC	CASSYGTNNEQFF
TRBJ2-2	NA	TRBV27	18	TRBD2	TGTGCCAGCAGTCTCTGGCCTAGCGGGAGGGCGGGCACCGGGGAGCTGTTTTTT	CASSLWPSGRAGTGELFF